Shown below are 24 T cell receptor beta chains from a single sample sequenced in a study of chemoradiotherapy in HPV16-positive cancers. Clones were sequenced by immunoSEQ multiplex PCR, and TCRdb holds only the in-frame ones, with some missing. The sample shows about 12,000 clones, around 91% of them seen only once. Collection of the sample occurred from a patient who underwent chemoradiotherapy. The origin of the receptors is a human donor with HPV-associated anogenital cancer.

This clone was found a few times. The rearrangement uses TRBV20-1 and TRBJ2-3; no reliable D call. Germline V lookup: CDR1 DFQATT, CDR2 SNEGSKA (reference sequence). Trimming took 4 bases from V and 0 from J, leaving 2 bases between them. CDR3 length: 11 residues. The DNA for the CDR3 is TGCAGTGCTAAAAGCACAGATACGCAGTATTTT. This gives the protein CSAKSTDTQYF.

The chain uses TRBV25-1 and TRBJ2-3, with D perhaps assigned TRBD1 or TRBD2 (5 bases each). The CDR3 consists of 13 residues. Looked up from germline, CDR1 is MGHDK and CDR2 is SYGVNS. V lost 5 bases and J 4 bases, leaving 10 bases between the germline ends. DNA of the CDR3: TGTGCCAGCAGTCCCCCGGGACCAGATACGCAGTATTTT. It codes for CASSPPGPDTQYF.

The chain uses TRBV19 and TRBJ1-5, with a weak D call TRBD1 (6 bases). CDR1 is LNHDA and CDR2 is SQIVND in the germline V gene (reference sequence). Trimming cost V 6 bases and J 1 base, with 13 bases left between them. There are 15 residues in the CDR3. In DNA, the CDR3 is TGTGCCAGTAGACTATACAGGGAAAGCAATCAGCCCCAGCATTTT. Its translation is CASRLYRESNQPQHF.

The chain combines TRBV29-1 with TRBJ1-1, with a possible D match to TRBD1 (5 bases). Between the trimmed V and J ends, which lost 7 bases and 6 bases, there was a span of 24 bases. Germline loops: CDR1 SQVTM, CDR2 ANQGSEA. The CDR3 is made up of 15 amino acids. DNA of the CDR3: TGCAGCGCCCAGGACACGTTGGGACGGGGCGCTGAAGCTTTCTTT. As protein: CSAQDTLGRGAEAFF.

The chain links TRBV5-5 to TRBJ1-2, with D uncertain. The CDR3 loop spans 15 amino acids. The germline V gene has CDR1 SGHKS and CDR2 YYEKEE (reference sequence). The V gene lost 0 bases and the J gene lost 4 bases, with 13 bases spanning the gap. CDR3 loop: CASSLEAYRSYGYTF. CDR3 bases: TGTGCCAGCAGCTTGGAGGCTTACCGGAGCTATGGCTACACCTTC.

This rearrangement joins TRBV13 to TRBJ1-4; the D is unclear. CDR3 length equals 16 residues. V was clipped by 1 base and J by 3 bases, with 12 bases between them. Germline-derived CDR1 and CDR2 are PRHDT and FYEKMQ (reference sequence). The CDR3 is CASSLASVSANEKLFF. Written as DNA, the CDR3 is TGTGCCAGCAGCTTAGCCTCGGTCTCCGCTAATGAAAAACTGTTTTTT.

The chain couples TRBV19 to TRBJ2-1; 11 nucleotides line up with TRBD2. The germline gives CDR1 LNHDA, CDR2 SQIVND (reference sequence). The CDR3 extends over 15 amino acids. J lost 5 bases, V lost 7 bases, and 7 bases had no gene match. The CDR3 loop reads CASNSLAGVHNEQFF. In DNA form, the CDR3 reads TGTGCCAGTAATTCACTAGCGGGAGTTCACAATGAGCAGTTCTTC.

The rearrangement uses TRBV10-3 and TRBJ2-2, with unresolved D. Per the germline V gene, CDR1 is ENHRY and CDR2 is SYGVKD. CDR3 length equals 13 residues. The V gene lost 4 bases and the J gene lost 10 bases, with 13 bases spanning the gap. CDR3 amino acids: CAISGWGDPELFF. For the CDR3, the DNA is TGTGCCATCAGTGGCTGGGGTGATCCGGAGCTGTTTTTT.

This chain joins TRBV11-2 and TRBJ2-1, with 7 positions matching TRBD2. The CDR3 consists of 18 residues. V trimming: 6 bases; J trimming: 2 bases; junction bases outside the gene matches: 16. Germline CDR1 SGHAT, CDR2 FQNNGV. CDR3 sequence (DNA): TGTGCCAGCAGAGCAGCTTATGGGGCTAGCGGAGCCTACAATGAGCAGTTCTTC. It translates to CASRAAYGASGAYNEQFF.

The V call is TRBV14, the J call TRBJ2-2; D unresolved. The CDR3 sequence is 12 residues long. V was shortened by 4 bases and J by 5 bases, with 5 bases between the two germline ends. Germline V CDR1 and CDR2: SGHDN, FVKESK. The CDR3 spells CASSLITGELFF. CDR3 sequence (DNA): TGTGCCAGCAGCCTAATAACCGGGGAGCTGTTTTTT.

This clone was seen a single time. CDR3 loop: CASSGGYLNIQYF. The CDR3 DNA is TGTGCCAGCAGCGGGGGATACTTAAACATTCAGTACTTC. The rearrangement links TRBV2 to TRBJ2-4; D is possibly TRBD2 (6 bases). The length of the CDR3 is 13 residues. The germline V gene encodes CDR1 SNHLY and CDR2 FYNNEI. V was pared by 6 bases and J by 6 bases, with 12 bases between. Using reference TRBV2 and TRBJ2-4 for the parts outside the CDR3, the full variable domain is EPEVTQTPSHQVTQMGQEVILRCVPISNHLYFYWYRQILGQKVEFLVSFYNNEISEKSEIFDDQFSVERPDGSNFTLKIRSTKLEDSAMYFCASSGGYLNIQYFGAGTRLSVL.

The V gene is TRBV27, the J gene TRBJ1-2, with 8 bases matching TRBD1. The CDR3 consists of 15 residues. Germline values: CDR1 MNHEY, CDR2 SMNVEV (reference sequence). The V and J ends lost 5 bases and 5 bases, in that order; junction bases with no gene match: 10. CDR3 region: CASSPGGGTGYGYTF. The CDR3 DNA is TGTGCCAGCAGTCCCGGGGGGGGGACAGGTTATGGCTACACCTTC.

The V and J genes are TRBV5-4 and TRBJ2-3; 12 bases agree with TRBD1. The V segment lost 4 bases and the J segment 3 bases; nucleotides outside the gene matches: 9. The germline gives CDR1 SGHNT, CDR2 YYREEE (reference sequence). The CDR3 length is 17 residues. This chain's CDR3 is CASSPGVGQGATDTQYF. The DNA for the CDR3 is TGTGCCAGCAGCCCCGGGGTGGGACAGGGGGCGACAGATACGCAGTATTTT.

In its sample, this clone was seen once. This chain joins TRBV27 and TRBJ1-6; D unclear. Germline values: CDR1 MNHEY, CDR2 SMNVEV (reference sequence). With 3 bases removed from V and 7 bases from J, the gap between germline ends came to 4 bases. The CDR3 sequence is 12 residues long. Here the CDR3 reads CASSLGNSPLHF. The CDR3, as DNA: TGTGCCAGCAGTTTGGGAAATTCACCCCTCCACTTT.

The rearrangement links TRBV13 to TRBJ1-1; D is perhaps TRBD1 (6 bases). This CDR3 is 13 amino acids long. CDR1 and CDR2 from the germline V gene are PRHDT and FYEKMQ (reference sequence). Trimming shortened V by 1 base and J by 10 bases, and 13 bases separated the two germline ends. This CDR3 is CASSLVGGPRAFF. CDR3 in DNA: TGTGCCAGCAGCTTAGTGGGGGGGCCTAGAGCTTTCTTT.

J is TRBJ2-5 and V is TRBV9, with 10 bases that match TRBD2. CDR1 and CDR2 from the germline V gene are SGDLS and YYNGEE. The CDR3 sequence is 14 residues long. Trimming at V came to 4 bases and at J to 5 bases, leaving 5 bases not matched to a gene. The CDR3: CASSLSGGRETQYF. CDR3 nucleotide sequence: TGTGCCAGCAGCCTTAGCGGGGGGCGGGAGACCCAGTACTTC. The whole variable domain, remainder taken from reference TRBV9 and TRBJ2-5, is DSGVTQTPKHLITATGQRVTLRCSPRSGDLSVYWYQQSLDQGLQFLIQYYNGEERAKGNILERFSAQQFPDLHSELNLSSLELGDSALYFCASSLSGGRETQYFGPGTRLLVL.

This chain uses TRBV9 with TRBJ2-5, with TRBD2 matching over 11 bases. Germline lookup yields CDR1 SGDLS and CDR2 YYNGEE. With 4 bases clipped from V and 5 bases from J, the junction kept 10 bases outside the gene matches. This CDR3 comprises 16 residues. The CDR3 DNA follows: TGTGCCAGCAGCCCATTGGGACTAGCGGAATCGGAGACCCAGTACTTC. This codes for CASSPLGLAESETQYF.

The chain has TRBV6-5 and TRBJ2-7; tentative D call: TRBD1 (5 bases). Germline V gene sequence: CDR1 MNHEY, CDR2 SVGAGI. The V gene lost 5 bases and the J gene lost 1 base, with 9 bases spanning the gap. This CDR3 region has 13 residues. The CDR3 sequence: CASSLQGSYEQYF. The DNA for the CDR3 is TGTGCCAGCAGTCTGCAGGGTTCCTACGAGCAGTACTTC.

The chain recombines TRBV9 with TRBJ2-1; D might be TRBD2 (5 bases). V lost 4 bases, J lost 8 bases, and 22 bases lay in between. The germline CDR1 and CDR2 sequences are SGDLS and YYNGEE. The CDR3 runs to 16 residues. The DNA of the CDR3 is TGTGCCAGCAGCCCATCTCGGAAGTCTAGCCCCTATGAGCAGTTCTTC. This codes for CASSPSRKSSPYEQFF.

The chain couples TRBV11-3 to TRBJ2-7; weak D call: TRBD2 (5 bases). With 3 bases removed from V and 5 bases from J, the gap between germline ends came to 23 bases. Germline CDR1 reads SGHNT; CDR2 reads YENEEA. CDR3 length: 17 amino acids. In DNA, the CDR3 is TGTGCCAGCAGCTTCGTATCCGGCGGAGGTAATAACCACGAGCAGTACTTC. Its protein product is CASSFVSGGGNNHEQYF.

V and J are TRBV6-4 and TRBJ2-3, with 10 bases identical to TRBD1. The germline V gene has CDR1 MRHNA and CDR2 SNTAGT. The CDR3 runs 15 residues. After removal of 0 bases from V and 4 bases from J, the junction contained 1 base not matched to a gene. CDR3 region: CASSDSGQGADTQYF. CDR3 nucleotide sequence: TGTGCCAGCAGTGACTCTGGACAGGGGGCAGATACGCAGTATTTT.

The gene calls are TRBV5-6 and TRBJ1-3; D is undetermined. Looked up from germline, CDR1 is SGHDT and CDR2 is YYEEEE. The CDR3 contains 15 residues. Deletions cut 0 bases from V and 0 bases from J, with 7 bases between. CDR3 bases: TGTGCCAGCAGCTTGGCCGGTGACTCTGGAAACACCATATATTTT. Translated, it gives CASSLAGDSGNTIYF.

This rearrangement joins TRBV5-1 to TRBJ2-5; D possibly corresponds to TRBD2 (6 bases). Looked up from germline, CDR1 is SGHRS and CDR2 is YFSETQ. Trimming cost V 5 bases and J 2 bases, with 13 bases left between them. The CDR3 extends over 14 amino acids. This chain's CDR3 is CASSWSGVQETQYF. In DNA form, the CDR3 reads TGCGCCAGCAGTTGGTCGGGGGTACAAGAGACCCAGTACTTC.

The chain has TRBV27 and TRBJ1-2; D call uncertain. The CDR3 totals 13 residues. The ends were cut back, 0 bases at V and 4 bases at J, with 6 bases in the middle. CDR1 and CDR2 (germline): MNHEY, SMNVEV (reference sequence). CDR3 sequence (DNA): TGTGCCAGCAGTTTATCACCGATCTATGGCTACACCTTC. Encoded protein: CASSLSPIYGYTF.